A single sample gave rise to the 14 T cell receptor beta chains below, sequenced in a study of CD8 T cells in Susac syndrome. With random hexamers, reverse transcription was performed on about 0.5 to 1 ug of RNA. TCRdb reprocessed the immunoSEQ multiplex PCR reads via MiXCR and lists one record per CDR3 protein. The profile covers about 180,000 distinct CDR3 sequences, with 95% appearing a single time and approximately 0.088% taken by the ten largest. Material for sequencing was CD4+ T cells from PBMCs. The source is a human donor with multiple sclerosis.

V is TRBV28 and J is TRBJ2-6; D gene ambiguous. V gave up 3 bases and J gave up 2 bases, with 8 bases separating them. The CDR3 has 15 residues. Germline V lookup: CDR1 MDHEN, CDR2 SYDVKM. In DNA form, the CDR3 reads TGTGCCAGCAGTTTTCCATTGCCTGGGGCCAACGTCCTGACTTTC. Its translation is CASSFPLPGANVLTF.

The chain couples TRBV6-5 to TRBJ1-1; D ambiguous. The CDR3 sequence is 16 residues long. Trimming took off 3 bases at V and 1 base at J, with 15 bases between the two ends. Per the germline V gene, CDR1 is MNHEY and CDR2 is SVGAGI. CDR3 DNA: TGTGCCAGCAGTTATGTTGTGATTAGCAGGAACACTGAAGCTTTCTTT. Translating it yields CASSYVVISRNTEAFF.

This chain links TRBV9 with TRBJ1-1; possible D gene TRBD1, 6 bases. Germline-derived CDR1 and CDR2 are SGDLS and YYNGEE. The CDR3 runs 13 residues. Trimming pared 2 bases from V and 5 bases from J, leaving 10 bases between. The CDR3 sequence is CASSVIQGTEAFF. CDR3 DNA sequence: TGTGCCAGCAGCGTTATACAGGGAACTGAAGCTTTCTTT.

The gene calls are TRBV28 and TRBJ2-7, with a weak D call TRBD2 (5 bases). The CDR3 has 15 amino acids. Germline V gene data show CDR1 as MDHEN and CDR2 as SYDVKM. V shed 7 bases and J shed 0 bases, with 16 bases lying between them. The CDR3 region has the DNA TGTGCCAGCACAAGTGCGGCAGGAGGCTCCTACGAGCAGTACTTC. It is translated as CASTSAAGGSYEQYF.

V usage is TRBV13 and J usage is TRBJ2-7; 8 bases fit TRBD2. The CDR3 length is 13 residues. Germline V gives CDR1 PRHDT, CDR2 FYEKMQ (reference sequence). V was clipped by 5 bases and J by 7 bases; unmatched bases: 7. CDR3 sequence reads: CASSLTAGVEQYF. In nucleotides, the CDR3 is TGTGCCAGCAGCCTTACAGCGGGGGTTGAGCAGTACTTC. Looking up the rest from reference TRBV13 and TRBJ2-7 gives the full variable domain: AAGVIQSPRHLIKEKRETATLKCYPIPRHDTVYWYQQGPGQDPQFLISFYEKMQSDKGSIPDRFSAQQFSDYHSELNMSSLELGDSALYFCASSLTAGVEQYFGPGTRLTVT.

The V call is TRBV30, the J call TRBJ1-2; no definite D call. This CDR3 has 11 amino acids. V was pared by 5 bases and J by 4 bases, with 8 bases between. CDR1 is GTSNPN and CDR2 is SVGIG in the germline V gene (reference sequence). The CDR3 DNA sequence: TGTGCCTGGGACGGCGGCTATGGCTACACCTTC. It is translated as CAWDGGYGYTF.

The CDR3 loop reads CATRRSEQYF. The CDR3 coding sequence is TGTGCCACCAGACGTTCCGAGCAGTACTTC. The genes are TRBV2 and TRBJ2-7; the D is unclear. V dropped 10 bases and J dropped 6 bases, with 10 bases sitting between them. Germline CDR1 and CDR2: SNHLY and FYNNEI. This CDR3 contains 10 residues.

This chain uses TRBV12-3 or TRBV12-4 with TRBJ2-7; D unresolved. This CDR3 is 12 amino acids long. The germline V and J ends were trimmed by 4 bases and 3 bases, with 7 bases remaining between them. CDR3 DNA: TGTGCCAGCAGTTCGGCAAACTACGAGCAGTACTTC. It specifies CASSSANYEQYF.

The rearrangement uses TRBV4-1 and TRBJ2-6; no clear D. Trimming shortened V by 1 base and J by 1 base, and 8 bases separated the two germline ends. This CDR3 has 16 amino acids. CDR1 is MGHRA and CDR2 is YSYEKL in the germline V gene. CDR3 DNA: TGCGCCAGCAGCCAAGGCCTGACTTCTGGGGCCAACGTCCTGACTTTC. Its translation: CASSQGLTSGANVLTF.

In DNA, the CDR3 is TGTGCCAGCAGCCCTGCCGCATGGAGGGAACCTGACGAGCAGTACTTC. Translating it yields CASSPAAWREPDEQYF. This sequence joins TRBV7-9 and TRBJ2-7; a weak D match, TRBD2 (6 bases). This CDR3 has 16 residues. The V and J ends lost 5 bases and 5 bases respectively, with 22 bases between them. CDR1 and CDR2 from the germline V gene are SEHNR and FQNEAQ (reference sequence).

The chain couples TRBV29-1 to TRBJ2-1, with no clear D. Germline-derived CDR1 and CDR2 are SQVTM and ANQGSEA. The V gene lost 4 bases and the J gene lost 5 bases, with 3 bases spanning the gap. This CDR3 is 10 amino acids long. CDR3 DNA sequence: TGCAGCGTTGGAGACAATGAGCAGTTCTTC. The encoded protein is CSVGDNEQFF.

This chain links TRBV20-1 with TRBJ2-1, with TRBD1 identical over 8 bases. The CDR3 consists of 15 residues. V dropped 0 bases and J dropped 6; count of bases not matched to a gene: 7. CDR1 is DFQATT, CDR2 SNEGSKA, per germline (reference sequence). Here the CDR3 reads CSARDRRTGSNEQFF. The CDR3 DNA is TGCAGTGCTAGAGACCGCCGGACAGGGTCCAATGAGCAGTTCTTC.

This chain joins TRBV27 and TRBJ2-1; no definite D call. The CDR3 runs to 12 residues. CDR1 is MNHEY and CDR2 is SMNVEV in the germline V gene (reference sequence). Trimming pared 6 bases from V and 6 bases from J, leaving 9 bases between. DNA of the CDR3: TGTGCCAGCAGCGCCTACCCCAATGAGCAGTTCTTC. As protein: CASSAYPNEQFF.

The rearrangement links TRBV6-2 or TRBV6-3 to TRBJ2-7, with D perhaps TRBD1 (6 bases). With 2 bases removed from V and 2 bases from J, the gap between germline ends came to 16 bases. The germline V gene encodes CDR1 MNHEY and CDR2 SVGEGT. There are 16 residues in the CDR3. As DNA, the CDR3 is TGTGCCAGCAGTTACGGCGATACAGGGAGTACCTACGAGCAGTACTTC. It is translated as CASSYGDTGSTYEQYF.